One and the same sample provided the 27 T cell receptor beta chains below, sequenced in a study of cytomegalovirus exposure and HLA in healthy donors. Use of 60 Vbeta and 13 Jbeta primers characterized the PCR. Measured with immunoSEQ multiplex PCR; TCRdb has only the in-frame clones, and not every one. This table has 130,000 or so clones, 82% appearing once. The specimen was PBMCs. The receptor source for this set is a woman between 50 and 59 years old in good health and CMV-seropositive.

The chain links TRBV13 to TRBJ1-3; maybe TRBD1 (5 bases). Germline CDR1 and CDR2: PRHDT and FYEKMQ (reference sequence). The CDR3 loop spans 16 amino acids. V shed 0 bases and J shed 0 bases, with 9 bases lying between them. The CDR3 loop reads CASSLGRGSSGNTIYF. CDR3 sequence (DNA): TGTGCCAGCAGCTTAGGCCGGGGGAGCTCTGGAAACACCATATATTTT.

Only one count was recorded for this clone. The chain employs TRBV15 and TRBJ2-7; unclear D gene. CDR1 and CDR2 (germline): LNHNV, YYDKDF (reference sequence). V lost 0 bases, J lost 2 bases, and 8 bases lay in between. The CDR3 runs to 14 residues. The CDR3 loop is CATSRDGNTYEQYF. DNA for the CDR3: TGTGCCACCAGCAGAGATGGCAATACCTACGAGCAGTACTTC.

The chain's CDR3 is CASSLTSTGHGYTF. CDR3 coding DNA: TGTGCCAGCAGCTTAACGTCCACAGGGCATGGCTACACCTTC. V gene TRBV7-3 combines with J gene TRBJ1-2, with a possible D match to TRBD1 (6 bases). This CDR3 spans 14 amino acids. The germline gives CDR1 SGHTA, CDR2 FQGTGA. The V end lost 0 bases, the J end lost 6 bases, and 11 bases lay between the germline ends.

The chain uses TRBV28 and TRBJ1-1, with no clear D. Germline lookup yields CDR1 MDHEN and CDR2 SYDVKM. Trimming took off 4 bases at V and 2 bases at J, with 14 bases between the two ends. The CDR3 has 15 amino acids. The CDR3 DNA reads as TGTGCCAGCAGTTCCCCCGGGCGGGGAAACACTGAAGCTTTCTTT. It translates to CASSSPGRGNTEAFF.

J is TRBJ2-1 and V is TRBV29-1; a weak D match, TRBD1 (5 bases). This CDR3 has 12 residues. Germline CDR1 is SQVTM and CDR2 is ANQGSEA. V lost 6 bases to trimming and J lost 3 bases, with 9 bases between them. CDR3 nucleotides: TGCAGCGTGGGGCGGAACTACAATGAGCAGTTCTTC. It specifies CSVGRNYNEQFF.

V usage is TRBV7-9 and J usage is TRBJ1-5, with D perhaps TRBD1 (6 bases). The CDR3 covers 16 residues. Germline-derived CDR1 and CDR2 are SEHNR and FQNEAQ (reference sequence). The V end lost 0 bases, the J end lost 6 bases, and 15 bases lay between the germline ends. This CDR3 reads CASSLARGPVTQPQHF. CDR3 in DNA: TGTGCCAGCAGCTTAGCGCGGGGGCCAGTCACTCAGCCCCAGCATTTT.

The V call is TRBV7-9, the J call TRBJ2-1, with 8 bases aligning to TRBD2. The CDR3 consists of 15 residues. V dropped 1 base and J dropped 9; count of bases not matched to a gene: 8. Germline CDR1 reads SEHNR; CDR2 reads FQNEAQ (reference sequence). The CDR3, as DNA: TGTGCCAGCAGCTTAGTAGGGGCGGGGGGACCTGAGCAGTTCTTC. Its protein is CASSLVGAGGPEQFF.

V and J are TRBV5-4 and TRBJ1-6, with 9 bases lining up with TRBD1. The CDR3 runs to 12 residues. Germline CDR1 SGHNT, CDR2 YYREEE (reference sequence). The V gene end was trimmed by 3 bases and the J gene end by 14 bases; junction bases not matched to a gene: 3. This chain's CDR3 is CASSWTGAALHF. The CDR3 DNA is TGTGCCAGCAGCTGGACAGGGGCCGCCCTCCACTTT.

The CDR3 nucleotides read TGCGCCAGCAGCCCCGGACACCTTGAAGCTTTCTTT. Protein: CASSPGHLEAFF. V gene TRBV5-1 combines with J gene TRBJ1-1, with D possibly TRBD1 on 5 matching bases. Germline V CDR1 and CDR2: SGHRS, YFSETQ. This CDR3 has 12 residues. Trimming removed 4 bases from V and 7 bases from J, with 11 bases in between.

This rearrangement joins TRBV13 to TRBJ1-5; D is possibly TRBD1 (5 bases). Germline V gene data show CDR1 as PRHDT and CDR2 as FYEKMQ (reference sequence). The CDR3 sequence is 12 residues long. V was pared by 5 bases and J by 4 bases, with 6 bases between. This chain's CDR3 is CASSAGNQPQHF. The DNA for the CDR3 is TGTGCCAGCAGCGCAGGGAATCAGCCCCAGCATTTT.

The chain links TRBV28 to TRBJ2-2; D ambiguous. The V and J ends lost 2 bases and 4 bases respectively, with 8 bases between them. Per germline, CDR1 MDHEN and CDR2 SYDVKM. There are 14 residues in the CDR3. As DNA, the CDR3 is TGTGCCAGCAGTTTACTAGGTAGCACCGGGGAGCTGTTTTTT. This codes for CASSLLGSTGELFF.

This clone appeared once. The chain combines TRBV7-8 with TRBJ1-5; 7 positions agree with TRBD1. The CDR3 runs 15 residues. Germline values: CDR1 SGHVS, CDR2 FQNEAQ. V lost 8 bases, J lost 0 bases, and 7 bases stayed unmatched. This CDR3 reads CASASGQHSNQPQHF. CDR3 nucleotides: TGTGCCAGCGCATCGGGACAGCATAGCAATCAGCCCCAGCATTTT.

V usage is TRBV7-9 and J usage is TRBJ1-6; D unresolved. With 4 bases removed from V and 0 bases from J, the gap between germline ends came to 7 bases. Germline CDR1 SEHNR, CDR2 FQNEAQ (reference sequence). The CDR3 extends over 15 amino acids. Here the CDR3 reads CASSSRSSYNSPLHF. Here the CDR3 DNA reads TGTGCCAGCAGCTCGAGATCCTCCTATAATTCACCCCTCCACTTT.

In the case of this clone: Other DNA sequences from this sample encode an identical CDR3 as well. The gene calls are TRBV6-5 and TRBJ1-3, with 10 bases matching TRBD1. The CDR3 sequence is 15 residues long. Trimming removed 6 bases from V and 3 bases from J; junction bases left unmatched: 5. Germline CDR1 MNHEY, CDR2 SVGAGI. CDR3 protein: CASSPTGGSGNTIYF. CDR3 nucleotide sequence: TGTGCCAGCAGCCCGACAGGGGGCAGTGGAAACACCATATATTTT.

This chain connects TRBV28 to TRBJ1-5; 7 bases match TRBD1. This CDR3 spans 16 amino acids. Germline lookup yields CDR1 MDHEN and CDR2 SYDVKM. The V segment lost 3 bases and the J segment 3 bases; nucleotides outside the gene matches: 8. CDR3 bases: TGTGCCAGCAGTTTCCTGACAGGGACCTTCAATCAGCCCCAGCATTTT. Translated, it gives CASSFLTGTFNQPQHF.

The V call is TRBV6-5, the J call TRBJ1-2; 10 nucleotides match TRBD1. After removal of 6 bases from V and 4 bases from J, the junction contained 8 bases not matched to a gene. The CDR3 has 15 amino acids. CDR1 MNHEY and CDR2 SVGAGI come from the germline V gene. The DNA of the CDR3 is TGTGCCAGCAGCCCAGGACAGGGGGGAAGCTATGGCTACACCTTC. It yields the protein CASSPGQGGSYGYTF.

The chain has TRBV6-5 and TRBJ1-1, with D unclear. Trimming pared 6 bases from V and 1 base from J, leaving 9 bases between. The CDR3 is 13 amino acids. From germline, CDR1 is MNHEY and CDR2 SVGAGI. In DNA, the CDR3 is TGTGCCAGCAGATTTCGACAGAACACTGAAGCTTTCTTT. Its protein product is CASRFRQNTEAFF.

The chain is built from TRBV29-1 and TRBJ1-1; 7 bases match TRBD1. Germline trimming cut 6 bases from V and 11 bases from J; bases unmatched to any gene: 9. The CDR3 totals 11 residues. Germline V gene sequence: CDR1 SQVTM, CDR2 ANQGSEA. CDR3 sequence reads: CSVPSSRGAFF. For the CDR3, the DNA is TGCAGCGTCCCTTCAAGCAGGGGGGCTTTCTTT.

This rearrangement joins TRBV28 to TRBJ1-4, with TRBD1 matching 7 bases. From germline, CDR1 is MDHEN and CDR2 SYDVKM. V gave up 6 bases and J gave up 11 bases; unmatched junction bases: 6. The CDR3 length is 12 residues. CDR3: CASSVRQGKLFF. The CDR3 region has the DNA TGTGCCAGCAGCGTCAGACAGGGCAAACTGTTTTTT.

The genes are TRBV7-6 and TRBJ1-6; perhaps TRBD1 as D (5 bases). CDR1 SGHVS and CDR2 FNYEAQ come from the germline V gene. The CDR3 consists of 15 residues. Trimming left V 5 bases short and J 4 bases short, with 12 bases between. CDR3 in amino acids: CASSLGGVYNSPLHF. CDR3 DNA: TGTGCCAGCAGCCTCGGGGGAGTTTATAATTCACCCCTCCACTTT.

The chain joins TRBV5-1 to TRBJ2-5; TRBD1 might be the D (5 bases). V was clipped by 2 bases and J by 3 bases, with 14 bases between them. Germline CDR1 is SGHRS and CDR2 is YFSETQ. The CDR3 runs 15 residues. The CDR3 DNA reads as TGCGCCAGCAGCTTTGGGGCAGGGTGGGAAGAGACCCAGTACTTC. This sequence encodes CASSFGAGWEETQYF. Based on the CDR3 plus reference TRBV5-1 and TRBJ2-5, the full variable domain is KAGVTQTPRYLIKTRGQQVTLSCSPISGHRSVSWYQQTPGQGLQFLFEYFSETQRNKGNFPGRFSGRQFSNSRSEMNVSTLELGDSALYLCASSFGAGWEETQYFGPGTRLLVL.

The chain joins TRBV6-4 to TRBJ2-7, with no clear D. The CDR3 loop spans 13 amino acids. Per germline, CDR1 MRHNA and CDR2 SNTAGT. The V end lost 4 bases, the J end lost 6 bases, and 13 bases lay between the germline ends. The CDR3 DNA follows: TGTGCCAGCAGTGTCGTAGGCGGCTCCGAGCAGTACTTC. This translates into CASSVVGGSEQYF.

The J gene is TRBJ1-5, the V gene TRBV2; TRBD1 might be the D (5 bases). CDR3 size: 14 residues. In germline, CDR1 is SNHLY, CDR2 FYNNEI. Trimming shortened V by 1 base and J by 4 bases, and 8 bases separated the two germline ends. The CDR3 here is CASSEDRGNQPQHF. CDR3 coding DNA: TGTGCCAGCAGTGAAGATCGGGGGAATCAGCCCCAGCATTTT.

This clone came up once. The chain combines TRBV10-3 with TRBJ1-5, with D perhaps matching TRBD1 (5 bases). CDR3 length: 17 amino acids. Germline CDR1 is ENHRY and CDR2 is SYGVKD. Trimming removed 0 bases at V and 5 bases at J, with 17 bases between. DNA of the CDR3: TGTGCCATCAGTGAGTCGGATCCCAGGGAGGGCGATCAGCCCCAGCATTTT. Amino acids: CAISESDPREGDQPQHF.

The genes are TRBV2 and TRBJ2-7, with D maybe TRBD2 (5 bases). The length of the CDR3 is 17 residues. Germline-derived CDR1 and CDR2 are SNHLY and FYNNEI. The germline V and J ends were trimmed by 7 bases and 3 bases, with 25 bases remaining between them. The CDR3 region is CASKKNTGIFGRYEQYF. The CDR3 DNA follows: TGTGCCAGCAAAAAAAACACGGGGATTTTTGGGCGCTACGAGCAGTACTTC.

This chain connects TRBV6-5 to TRBJ1-1; 12 nucleotides align to TRBD1. This CDR3 has 14 residues. CDR1 MNHEY and CDR2 SVGAGI come from the germline V gene. Unmatched junction bases numbered 1, after V lost 2 bases and J lost 6 bases. The DNA of the CDR3 is TGTGCCAGCAGTTACGGGACAGGGGGCTCTGAAGCTTTCTTT. Amino acid sequence: CASSYGTGGSEAFF.

The sample holds a few counts of this clone. CDR3 sequence (DNA): TGTGCCAGCAGTTACGTGAGGATAGGGGGTGGTCAGCCCCAGCATTTT. It specifies CASSYVRIGGGQPQHF. The V call is TRBV6-5, the J call TRBJ1-5, with a possible D match to TRBD1 (6 bases). This CDR3 comprises 16 residues. The germline gives CDR1 MNHEY, CDR2 SVGAGI. The germline V and J ends were trimmed by 2 bases and 6 bases, with 17 bases remaining between them.